Below are 20 T cell receptor beta chains sequenced from a single sample in a study of identical twins. A single record per CDR3 protein comes from TCRdb applying MiXCR to the 5' RACE reads. The table lists just over 450,000 distinct CDR3 sequences, approximately 15% of them singletons. A further study also used this sample, focusing on yellow fever vaccine responses in identical twins.

What was sequenced was CD4+ T cells sorted from blood. These receptors were collected from a woman under 30 in good health.

This clonotype was seen only a few times. This chain joins TRBV12-3 or TRBV12-4 and TRBJ2-2; D is possibly TRBD1 (5 bases). The CDR3 runs to 13 residues. V was pared by 1 base and J by 13 bases, with 13 bases between. The CDR3 region has the DNA TGTGCCAGCAGTTTAGGCCAGGGTGGATTGCTGTTTTTT. Translated: CASSLGQGGLLFF.

The CDR3 loop reads CASKGDLSNQPQHF. CDR3 nucleotide sequence: TGTGCCAGCAAGGGGGACTTAAGCAATCAGCCCCAGCATTTT. V gene TRBV27 combines with J gene TRBJ1-5; a possible D gene is TRBD1 (6 bases). CDR1 and CDR2 (germline): MNHEY, SMNVEV (reference sequence). V lost 7 bases to trimming and J lost 1 base, with 11 bases between them. The CDR3 is made up of 14 amino acids.

This clonotype was recorded a few times. The chain uses TRBV7-2 and TRBJ2-7, with a possible D match to TRBD1 (6 bases). The length of the CDR3 is 16 residues. CDR1 is SGHTA, CDR2 FQGNSA, per germline. The V end lost 0 bases, the J end lost 2 bases, and 14 bases lay between the germline ends. This chain's CDR3 is CASSLAPGDRTYEQYF. CDR3 in DNA: TGTGCCAGCAGCTTAGCTCCAGGGGACCGGACCTACGAGCAGTACTTC.

This clonotype turned up a few times. V usage is TRBV28 and J usage is TRBJ1-2, with 8 bases aligning to TRBD1. This CDR3 is built from 13 residues. CDR1 and CDR2 from the germline V gene are MDHEN and SYDVKM. The V gene end was trimmed by 6 bases and the J gene end by 4 bases; junction bases not matched to a gene: 4. CDR3 loop: CASSPGQVYGYTF. The CDR3 DNA reads as TGTGCCAGCAGCCCGGGACAGGTCTATGGCTACACCTTC.

This clonotype was seen ten or more times. The genes are TRBV5-1 and TRBJ2-7, with 7 bases fitting TRBD1. This CDR3 has 14 amino acids. Germline V lookup: CDR1 SGHRS, CDR2 YFSETQ. With 4 bases clipped from V and 7 bases from J, the junction kept 11 bases outside the gene matches. For the CDR3, the DNA is TGCGCCAGCAGCCCGGGACAGAGAATGGAGGAGCAGTACTTC. Its protein is CASSPGQRMEEQYF.

The chain carries TRBV10-3 and TRBJ2-2, with D possibly being TRBD1 or TRBD2 (7 bases each). Looked up from germline, CDR1 is ENHRY and CDR2 is SYGVKD. The length of the CDR3 is 15 residues. V was cut by 10 bases and J by 6 bases, with 21 bases left in between. The CDR3 DNA reads as TGTGCCACGTTCAGGGGGGGGGCCGAGGCCGGGGAGCTGTTTTTT. It translates to CATFRGGAEAGELFF.

This chain uses TRBV20-1 with TRBJ2-1; a possible D gene is TRBD1 (5 bases). From germline, CDR1 is DFQATT and CDR2 SNEGSKA (reference sequence). The CDR3 loop spans 16 amino acids. The CDR3 loop is CREPTPRESSYNEQFF. The DNA for the CDR3 is TGCAGAGAGCCAACCCCCAGGGAAAGCTCCTACAATGAGCAGTTCTTC.

At least ten counts were recorded for this clonotype. DNA of the CDR3: TGTGCCAGCATGGGGCCTAGCGGTAACCAAGAGACCCAGTACTTC. As protein: CASMGPSGNQETQYF. This chain links TRBV6-1 with TRBJ2-5; 7 bases match TRBD2. Germline lookup yields CDR1 MNHNS and CDR2 SASEGT. The CDR3 loop spans 15 amino acids. After removal of 7 bases from V and 0 bases from J, the junction contained 8 bases not matched to a gene.

V and J are TRBV6-1 and TRBJ2-7, with 14 bases lining up with TRBD2. V was clipped by 4 bases and J by 0 bases; unmatched bases: 2. The germline gives CDR1 MNHNS, CDR2 SASEGT. This CDR3 is built from 16 residues. In DNA, the CDR3 is TGTGCCAGCAGTGGGACTAGCGGGGGGCACTCCTACGAGCAGTACTTC. Translated: CASSGTSGGHSYEQYF.

Only a few counts were recorded for this clonotype. The chain's CDR3 is CASSWAGGTDTQYF. The CDR3 DNA reads as TGCGCCAGCAGCTGGGCCGGGGGCACAGATACGCAGTATTTT. This chain joins TRBV5-1 and TRBJ2-3, with D possibly being TRBD2 (5 bases). This CDR3 has 14 amino acids. Germline V gene lookup returns CDR1 SGHRS and CDR2 YFSETQ. Trimming stripped 3 bases from V and 1 base from J, with 9 bases between.

This clonotype was observed a handful of times. The rearrangement joins TRBV4-2 to TRBJ2-1; D gene ambiguous. CDR1 and CDR2 from the germline V gene are LGHNA and YNFKEQ. The V end was cut by 1 base, the J end by 9 bases, with 16 bases between. CDR3 size: 15 residues. The CDR3 protein is CASSQAVVANLEQFF. The CDR3, as DNA: TGTGCCAGCAGCCAAGCCGTAGTGGCTAATCTTGAGCAGTTCTTC.

This clonotype occurred once. The chain is built from TRBV20-1 and TRBJ1-1; D may be TRBD1 (5 bases). The CDR3 is 12 residues long. CDR1 and CDR2 from the germline V gene are DFQATT and SNEGSKA (reference sequence). V shed 6 bases and J shed 3 bases, with 11 bases lying between them. The CDR3 is CSARRGYTEAFF. The CDR3 bases are TGCAGTGCCCGAAGGGGTTACACTGAAGCTTTCTTT.

V gene TRBV15 combines with J gene TRBJ1-1, with D possibly matching TRBD1 (6 bases). Per the germline V gene, CDR1 is LNHNV and CDR2 is YYDKDF (reference sequence). CDR3 length: 13 residues. The V end was cut by 0 bases, the J end by 8 bases, with 10 bases between. This CDR3 reads CATSRDKTGEAFF. DNA of the CDR3: TGTGCCACCAGCAGAGATAAAACAGGGGAAGCTTTCTTT.

V is TRBV6-2 or TRBV6-3 and J is TRBJ2-7; 9 nucleotides match TRBD1. CDR1 is MNHEY, CDR2 SVGEGT, per germline. The CDR3 consists of 19 residues. Germline trimming cut 6 bases from V and 3 bases from J; bases unmatched to any gene: 21. As DNA, the CDR3 is TGTGCCAGCAGCACCGAGGGACAGGGATTAAGGGGGTCCATCTACGAGCAGTACTTC. It translates to CASSTEGQGLRGSIYEQYF.

This clonotype was recorded a few times. The V call is TRBV11-2, the J call TRBJ2-1, with 12 bases that match TRBD2. CDR3 length equals 17 residues. Germline lookup yields CDR1 SGHAT and CDR2 FQNNGV. V lost 5 bases and J lost 5; bases outside the gene matches: 10. CDR3 bases: TGTGCCAGCAGCCCCCGACTAGCGGGAGATTCCCACAATGAGCAGTTCTTC. It codes for CASSPRLAGDSHNEQFF.

This clonotype showed up just a few times. The chain links TRBV3-1 to TRBJ2-2; 7 positions agree with TRBD1. Germline V gives CDR1 LGHDT, CDR2 YNNKEL (reference sequence). The CDR3 is 14 amino acids. The ends lost 5 bases at V and 10 bases at J; junction bases unmatched: 10. CDR3 in DNA: TGTGCCAGCAGCTCTTCGAGAGGGGGCGTGGAGCTGTTTTTT. It translates to CASSSSRGGVELFF.

This clonotype came up many times. This rearrangement joins TRBV2 to TRBJ1-6, with D perhaps TRBD1 (6 bases). This CDR3 spans 14 amino acids. V lost 5 bases, J lost 6 bases, and 11 bases lay in between. CDR1 and CDR2 from the germline V gene are SNHLY and FYNNEI. The CDR3 DNA is TGTGCCAGCAGTCTCACAGGGCTTAATTCACCCCTCCACTTT. As protein: CASSLTGLNSPLHF.

The V gene is TRBV5-8, the J gene TRBJ1-5; D is undetermined. This CDR3 is built from 14 residues. Germline assignment: CDR1 SGHTS and CDR2 YDEGEE. The V end lost 2 bases, the J end lost 5 bases, and 11 bases lay between the germline ends. This CDR3 reads CASSLEAWYQPQHF. Written as DNA, the CDR3 is TGTGCCAGCAGCTTAGAGGCGTGGTATCAGCCCCAGCATTTT.

This clonotype was detected a few times. The rearrangement links TRBV25-1 to TRBJ1-2; D is unresolved. The CDR3 extends over 13 amino acids. The germline V gene has CDR1 MGHDK and CDR2 SYGVNS. V was cut by 3 bases and J by 4 bases, with 9 bases left in between. The CDR3 DNA reads TGTGCCAGCAGTGATGGATCGGGCTATGGCTACACCTTC. Translating it yields CASSDGSGYGYTF.

This clonotype was seen a handful of times. This chain joins TRBV28 and TRBJ2-5; 12 nucleotides agree with TRBD2. From germline, CDR1 is MDHEN and CDR2 SYDVKM. With 5 bases clipped from V and 3 bases from J, the junction kept 4 bases outside the gene matches. CDR3 length: 15 amino acids. The CDR3 DNA is TGTGCCAGCAGTCAGACTAGCGGGAGAAAAGAGACCCAGTACTTC. The encoded protein is CASSQTSGRKETQYF.